The T cell receptor beta chain described here comes from a study of T cells in Graves' hyperthyroidism and ophthalmopathy. The CDR3 loop spans 13 amino acids. V was pared by 3 bases and J by 4 bases, with 3 bases of the junction left unmatched. The germline CDR1 and CDR2 sequences are PRHDT and FYEKMQ (reference sequence). The PBMCs were sourced from fresh peripheral blood (about 9.7 ml). The TCR beta CDR3 regions underwent amplification using RNA transcripts as the source. First-round RT-PCR of the TCR CDR3 relied on the HTBI primer set. TCRdb independently ran MiXCR on the multiplex PCR reads; one entry per CDR3 protein. This table holds 490,000 or so distinct CDR3 sequences, around a fifth found once. This clonotype appeared a few times.

The rearrangement links TRBV13 to TRBJ2-7; 7 positions agree with TRBD2. The clonotype was recovered from a woman in her 70s with Graves' ophthalmopathy. The sequencing sample was made of blood. CDR3 coding DNA: TGTGCCAGCAGCTTCAGCGGGATGTACGAGCAGTACTTC. This encodes CASSFSGMYEQYF.